This T cell receptor beta chain comes out of a study of T cells expressing NK-cell markers (TCRdb year 2020). The study in broad terms: In sorted CD3+CD56+NKG2C+, CD3+CD56+NKG2C- and CD3+CD56-NKG2C+ T-cell subsets from about eight donors, TCR beta-chain repertoires were profiled. Among the eight sequenced donors, only one was HCMV-seronegative, while the other seven were HCMV-seropositive. The eight sequenced donors were randomly selected healthy volunteers, three men and five women. Illumina HiSeq 2000/2500, MiSeq or NextSeq was used to sequence libraries as 2 x 150 bp reads.

The research as a whole found: In roughly 6 donors, the dominant CD3+CD56+NKG2C+ clonotypes ranked among the top 10 CD8+ clonotypes, making up about 1.0-7.5% of CD8+ T cells. Those dominant clonotypes were again the most abundant among CD3+CD56-NKG2C+ cells in several donors, at roughly 28.3-65%. Whether the expanded NKG2C-expressing T cell clones were specific for HCMV antigens remained unclear.

Sequencer: Illumina HiSeq 2000. TCR beta cDNA libraries were made by 5'RACE template switching that added a universal primer site and unique molecular identifiers. Synthesis of cDNA was primed from the TCR beta constant segment and was followed by two consecutive PCR amplification steps. On the study's bioinformatics: MIGEC was used to demultiplex reads and group reads by UMI, and MiTCR was used to assemble and quantify clonotypes. Only TCR cDNA sequences supported by at least two reads were kept to exclude erroneous sequences. Downstream repertoire analysis used the tcR package, and clonotypes were matched across fractions by CDR3 nucleotide sequence plus V segment. VDJmatch was used to annotate antigen specificity against VDJdb, with one amino acid substitution in CDR3 allowed. TCRdb reprocessed the raw reads; every CDR3 protein sequence is a single record, and DNA is not supplied. None of the V and J calls come from the authors' own analysis; TCRdb made them. The sample has about 160,000 distinct CDR3 sequences on record. 20% of the sample lies in the top ten.

The CDR3 measures 14 amino acids from cysteine to phenylalanine. Only the protein sequence is given. Via the germline V gene, CDR1 is ENHRY and CDR2 SYGVKD. To determine HCMV serostatus, a commercial ELISA kit was used to detect HCMV-specific IgG in serum. Peripheral blood mononuclear cells were isolated from blood by Ficoll density gradient centrifugation. Worth noting for this clonotype: There is no known antigen for this receptor.

The sequence links TRBV10-3 to TRBJ1-1. The sequenced sample was blood T cells: a sorted CD56 or NKG2C T cell subset, CD4+ or CD8+ T cells, or bulk PBMC T cells (not recorded which). This clonotype was obtained from a man aged 18-75 years in good health. The CDR3: CAISDFREGTEAFF.